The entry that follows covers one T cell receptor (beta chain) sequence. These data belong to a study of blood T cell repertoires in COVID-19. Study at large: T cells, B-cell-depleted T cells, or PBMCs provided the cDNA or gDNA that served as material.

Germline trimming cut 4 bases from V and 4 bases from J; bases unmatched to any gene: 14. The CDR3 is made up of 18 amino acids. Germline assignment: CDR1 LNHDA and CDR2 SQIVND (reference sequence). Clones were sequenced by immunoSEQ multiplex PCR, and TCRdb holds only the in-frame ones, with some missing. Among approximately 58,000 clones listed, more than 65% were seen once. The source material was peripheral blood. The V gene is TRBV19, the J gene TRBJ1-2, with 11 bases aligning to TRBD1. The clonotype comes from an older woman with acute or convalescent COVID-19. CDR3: CASSRDRGNPDPRYGYTF. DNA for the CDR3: TGTGCCAGTAGTAGGGACAGGGGGAATCCCGATCCCCGCTATGGCTACACCTTC.